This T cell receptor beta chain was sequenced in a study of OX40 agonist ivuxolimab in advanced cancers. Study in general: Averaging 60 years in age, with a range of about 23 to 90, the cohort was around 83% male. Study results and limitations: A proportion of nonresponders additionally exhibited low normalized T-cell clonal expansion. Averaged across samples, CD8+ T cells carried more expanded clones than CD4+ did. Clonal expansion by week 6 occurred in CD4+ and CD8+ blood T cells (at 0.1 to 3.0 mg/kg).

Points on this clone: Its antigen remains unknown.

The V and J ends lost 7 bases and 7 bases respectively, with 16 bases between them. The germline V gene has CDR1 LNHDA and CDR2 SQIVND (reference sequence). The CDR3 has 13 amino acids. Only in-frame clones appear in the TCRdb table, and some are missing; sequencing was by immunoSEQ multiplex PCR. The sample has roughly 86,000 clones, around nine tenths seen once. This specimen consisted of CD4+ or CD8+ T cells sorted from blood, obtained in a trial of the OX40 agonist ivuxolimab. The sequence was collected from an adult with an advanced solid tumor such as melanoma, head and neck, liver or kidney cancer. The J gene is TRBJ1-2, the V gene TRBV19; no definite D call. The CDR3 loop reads CASKEMRISGYTF. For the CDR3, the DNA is TGTGCCAGTAAGGAAATGAGGATAAGTGGCTACACCTTC.